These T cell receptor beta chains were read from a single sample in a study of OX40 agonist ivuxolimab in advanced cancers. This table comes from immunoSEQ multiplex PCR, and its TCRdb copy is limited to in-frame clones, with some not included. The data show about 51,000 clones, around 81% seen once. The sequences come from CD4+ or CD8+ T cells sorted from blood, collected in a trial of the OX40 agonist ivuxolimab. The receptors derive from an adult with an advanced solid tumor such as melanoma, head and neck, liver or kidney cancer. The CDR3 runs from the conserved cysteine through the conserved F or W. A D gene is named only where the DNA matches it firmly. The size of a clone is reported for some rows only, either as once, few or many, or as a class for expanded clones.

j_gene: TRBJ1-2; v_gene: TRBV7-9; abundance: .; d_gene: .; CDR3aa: CASSAGLSWGYTF; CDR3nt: TGTGCCAGCAGCGCGGGACTCTCGTGGGGCTACACCTTC
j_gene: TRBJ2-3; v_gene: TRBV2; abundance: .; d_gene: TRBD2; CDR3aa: CASSPVGGGTAQYF; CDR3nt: TGTGCCAGCAGTCCGGTTGGCGGGGGGACGGCGCAGTATTTT
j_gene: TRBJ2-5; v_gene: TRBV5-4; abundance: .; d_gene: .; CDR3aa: CASSRLTLGQETQYF; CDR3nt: TGTGCCAGCAGCCGATTGACTTTGGGACAAGAGACCCAGTACTTC
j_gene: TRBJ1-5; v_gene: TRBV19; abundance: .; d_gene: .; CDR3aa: CASSPDGYSNQPQHF; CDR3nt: TGTGCCAGTAGTCCAGACGGTTATAGCAATCAGCCCCAGCATTTT
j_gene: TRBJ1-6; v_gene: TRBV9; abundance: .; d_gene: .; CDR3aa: CASGGRYNSPLHF; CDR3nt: TGTGCCAGCGGGGGCAGATATAATTCACCCCTCCACTTT
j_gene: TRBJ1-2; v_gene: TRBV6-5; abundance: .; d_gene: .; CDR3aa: CAPLEGGKKLYGYTF; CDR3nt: TGTGCCCCCCTGGAGGGGGGGAAAAAACTCTATGGCTACACCTTC
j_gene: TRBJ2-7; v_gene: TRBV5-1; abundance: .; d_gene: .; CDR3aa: CASSFSSGLYYEQYF; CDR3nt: TGTGCCAGCAGCTTCAGTTCTGGCCTATACTACGAGCAGTACTTC
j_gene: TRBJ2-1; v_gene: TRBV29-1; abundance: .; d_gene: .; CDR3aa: CSAAKATGYNEQFF; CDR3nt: TGCAGCGCCGCCAAAGCGACCGGGTACAATGAGCAGTTCTTC
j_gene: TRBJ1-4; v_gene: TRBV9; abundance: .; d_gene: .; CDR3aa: CASGGLGVDEKLFF; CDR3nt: TGTGCCAGCGGGGGTTTGGGGGTTGATGAAAAACTGTTTTTT
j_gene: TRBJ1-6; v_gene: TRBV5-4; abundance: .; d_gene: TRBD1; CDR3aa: CASSSLGQGNSPLHF; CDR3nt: TGTGCCAGCAGCTCCTTAGGACAGGGGAATTCACCCCTCCACTTT
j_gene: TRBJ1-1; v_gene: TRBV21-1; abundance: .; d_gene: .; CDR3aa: CASPREEGAFF; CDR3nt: TGTGCCAGCCCCAGGGAGGAGGGAGCTTTCTTT
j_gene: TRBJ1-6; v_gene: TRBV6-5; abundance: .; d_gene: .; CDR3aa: CASSSTGQNSPLHF; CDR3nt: TGTGCCAGCAGTAGCACAGGACAGAATTCACCCCTCCACTTT
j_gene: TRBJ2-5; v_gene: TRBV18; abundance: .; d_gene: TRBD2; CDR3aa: CASSPGDGGTSGGPPLPLKGTQYF; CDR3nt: TGTGCCAGCTCACCGGGGGACGGAGGGACTAGCGGGGGGCCCCCCTTACCCCTTAAAGGGACCCAGTACTTC
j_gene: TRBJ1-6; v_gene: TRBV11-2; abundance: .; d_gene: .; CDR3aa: CASSLAPGLNSPLHF; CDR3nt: TGTGCCAGCAGCTTAGCCCCGGGCCTGAATTCACCCCTCCACTTT
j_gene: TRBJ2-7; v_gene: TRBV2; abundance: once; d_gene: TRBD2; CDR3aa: CASSEASGWDYEQYF; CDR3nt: TGTGCCAGCAGTGAGGCTAGCGGGTGGGACTACGAGCAGTACTTC
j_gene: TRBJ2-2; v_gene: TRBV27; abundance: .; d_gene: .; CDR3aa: CASSLRGTGELFF; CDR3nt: TGTGCCAGCAGTTTACGGGGCACCGGGGAGCTGTTTTTT
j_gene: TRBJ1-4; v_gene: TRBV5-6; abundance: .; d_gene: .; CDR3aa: CASSLSGSDFRKLFF; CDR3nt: TGTGCCAGCAGCTTGTCGGGGTCTGATTTTCGAAAACTGTTTTTT
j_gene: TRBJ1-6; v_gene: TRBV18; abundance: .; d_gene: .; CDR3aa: CASSVERGRLHF; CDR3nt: TGTGCCAGCTCCGTAGAGAGGGGACGCCTCCACTTT
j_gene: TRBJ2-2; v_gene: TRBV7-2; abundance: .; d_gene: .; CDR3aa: CASSRDLLGTGELFF; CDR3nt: TGTGCCAGCAGCCGAGACCTCTTGGGCACCGGGGAGCTGTTTTTT
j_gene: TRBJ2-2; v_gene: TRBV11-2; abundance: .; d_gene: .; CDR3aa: CASSPGTLNTGELFF; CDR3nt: TGTGCCAGCAGCCCCGGGACTTTGAACACCGGGGAGCTGTTTTTT
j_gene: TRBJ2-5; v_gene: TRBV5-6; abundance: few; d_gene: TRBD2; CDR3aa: CASSFRVISGGAQETQYF; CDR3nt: TGTGCCAGCAGCTTCAGGGTTATTAGCGGGGGGGCCCAAGAGACCCAGTACTTC
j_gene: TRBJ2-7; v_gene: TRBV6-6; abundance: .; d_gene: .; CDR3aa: CASRVGGASYEQYF; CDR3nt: TGTGCCAGCAGGGTAGGGGGGGCCTCCTACGAGCAGTACTTC
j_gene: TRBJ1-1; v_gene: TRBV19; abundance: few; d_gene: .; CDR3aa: CASTRGGGNTEAFF; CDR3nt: TGTGCCAGTACCAGGGGCGGGGGGAACACTGAAGCTTTCTTT
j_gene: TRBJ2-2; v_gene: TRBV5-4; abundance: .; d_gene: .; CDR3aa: CASSLVGNPGELFF; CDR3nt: TGTGCCAGCAGCTTGGTAGGGAATCCCGGGGAGCTGTTTTTT
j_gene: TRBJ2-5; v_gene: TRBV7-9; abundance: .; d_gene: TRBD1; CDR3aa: CASSQGVVETQYF; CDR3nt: TGTGCCAGCAGCCAGGGGGTAGTTGAGACCCAGTACTTC
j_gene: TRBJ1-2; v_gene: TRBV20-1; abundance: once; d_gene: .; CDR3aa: CSARAGYGYTF; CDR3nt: TGCAGTGCTAGAGCCGGGTATGGCTACACCTTC
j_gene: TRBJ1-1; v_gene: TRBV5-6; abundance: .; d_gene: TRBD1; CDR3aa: CASSVDRASSWNTEAFF; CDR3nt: TGTGCCAGCAGCGTCGACAGGGCGTCCTCCTGGAACACTGAAGCTTTCTTT
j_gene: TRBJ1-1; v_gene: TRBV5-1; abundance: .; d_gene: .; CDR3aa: CASSSWVANTEAFF; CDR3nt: TGCGCCAGCAGCAGTTGGGTAGCAAACACTGAAGCTTTCTTT
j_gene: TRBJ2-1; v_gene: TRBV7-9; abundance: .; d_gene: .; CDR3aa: CASSSQFSGFSYNEQFF; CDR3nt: TGTGCCAGCAGCTCACAATTTAGCGGATTTTCCTACAATGAGCAGTTCTTC
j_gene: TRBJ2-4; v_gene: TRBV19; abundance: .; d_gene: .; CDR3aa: CARERASRIQYF; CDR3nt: TGTGCCAGAGAGAGGGCTAGCCGGATTCAGTACTTC
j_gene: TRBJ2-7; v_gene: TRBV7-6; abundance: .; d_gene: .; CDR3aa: CASSPGPDSEQYF; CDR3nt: TGTGCCAGCAGCCCCGGGCCAGACAGCGAGCAGTACTTC
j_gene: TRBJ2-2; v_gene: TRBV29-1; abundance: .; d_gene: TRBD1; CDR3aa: CTSVRDRVNTGELFF; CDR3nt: TGCACCTCAGTCCGGGACAGGGTGAACACCGGGGAGCTGTTTTTT
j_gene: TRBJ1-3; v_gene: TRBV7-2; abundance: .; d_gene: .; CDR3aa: CASSSSSGNTIYF; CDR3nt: TGTGCCAGCAGCTCCTCTTCTGGAAACACCATATATTTT